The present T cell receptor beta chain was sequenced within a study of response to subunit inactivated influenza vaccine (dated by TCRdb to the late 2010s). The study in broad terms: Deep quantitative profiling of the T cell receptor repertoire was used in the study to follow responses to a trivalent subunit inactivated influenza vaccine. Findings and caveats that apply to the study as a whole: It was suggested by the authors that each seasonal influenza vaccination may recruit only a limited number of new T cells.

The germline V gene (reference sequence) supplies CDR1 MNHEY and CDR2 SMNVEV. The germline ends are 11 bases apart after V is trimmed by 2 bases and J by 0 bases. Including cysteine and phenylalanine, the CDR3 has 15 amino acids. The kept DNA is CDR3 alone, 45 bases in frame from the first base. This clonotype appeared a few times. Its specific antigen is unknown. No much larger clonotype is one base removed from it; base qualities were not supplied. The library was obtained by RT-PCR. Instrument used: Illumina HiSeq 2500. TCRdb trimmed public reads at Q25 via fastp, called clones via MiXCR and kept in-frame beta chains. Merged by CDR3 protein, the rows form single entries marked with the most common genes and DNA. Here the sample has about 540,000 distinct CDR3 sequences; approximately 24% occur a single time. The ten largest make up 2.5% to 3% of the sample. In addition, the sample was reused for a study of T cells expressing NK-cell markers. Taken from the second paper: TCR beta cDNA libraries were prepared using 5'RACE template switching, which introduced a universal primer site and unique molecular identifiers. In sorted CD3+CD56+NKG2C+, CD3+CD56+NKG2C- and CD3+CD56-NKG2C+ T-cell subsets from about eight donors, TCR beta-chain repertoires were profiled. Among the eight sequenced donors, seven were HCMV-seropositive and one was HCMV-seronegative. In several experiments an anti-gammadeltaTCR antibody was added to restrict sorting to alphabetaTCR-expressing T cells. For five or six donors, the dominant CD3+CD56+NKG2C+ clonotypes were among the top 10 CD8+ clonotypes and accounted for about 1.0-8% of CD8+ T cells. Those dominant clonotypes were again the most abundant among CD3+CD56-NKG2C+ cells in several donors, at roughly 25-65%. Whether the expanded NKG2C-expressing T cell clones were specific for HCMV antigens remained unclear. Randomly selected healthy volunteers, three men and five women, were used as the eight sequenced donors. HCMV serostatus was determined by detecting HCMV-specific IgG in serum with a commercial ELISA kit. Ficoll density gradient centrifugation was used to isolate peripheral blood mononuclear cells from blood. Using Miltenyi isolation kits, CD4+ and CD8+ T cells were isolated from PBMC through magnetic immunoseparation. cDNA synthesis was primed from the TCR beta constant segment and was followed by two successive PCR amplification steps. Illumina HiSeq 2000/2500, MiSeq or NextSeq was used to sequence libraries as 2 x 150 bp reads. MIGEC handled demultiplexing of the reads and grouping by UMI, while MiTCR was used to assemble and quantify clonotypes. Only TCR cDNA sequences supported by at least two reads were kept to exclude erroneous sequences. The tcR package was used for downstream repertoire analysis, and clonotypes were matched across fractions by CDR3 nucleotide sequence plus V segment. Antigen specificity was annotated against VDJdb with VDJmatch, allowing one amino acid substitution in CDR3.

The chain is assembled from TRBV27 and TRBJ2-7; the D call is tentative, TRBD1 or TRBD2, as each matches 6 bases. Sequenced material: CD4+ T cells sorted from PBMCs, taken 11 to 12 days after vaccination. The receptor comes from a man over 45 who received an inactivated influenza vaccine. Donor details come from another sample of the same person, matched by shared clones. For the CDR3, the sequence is CASSLGGLSSYEQYF. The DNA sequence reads TGTGCCAGCAGTTTAGGGGGGCTTAGCTCCTACGAGCAGTACTTC.